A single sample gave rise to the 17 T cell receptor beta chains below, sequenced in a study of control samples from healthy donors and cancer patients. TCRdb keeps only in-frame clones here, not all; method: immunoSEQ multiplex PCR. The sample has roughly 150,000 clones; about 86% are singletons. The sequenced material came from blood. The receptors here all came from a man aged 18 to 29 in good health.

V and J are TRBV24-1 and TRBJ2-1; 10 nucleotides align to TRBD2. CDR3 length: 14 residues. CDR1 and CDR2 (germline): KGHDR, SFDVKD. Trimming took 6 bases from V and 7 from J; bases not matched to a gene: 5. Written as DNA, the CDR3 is TGTGCCACCAGTCCCAGCGGGGGGGGGAATGAGCAGTTCTTC. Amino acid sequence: CATSPSGGGNEQFF.

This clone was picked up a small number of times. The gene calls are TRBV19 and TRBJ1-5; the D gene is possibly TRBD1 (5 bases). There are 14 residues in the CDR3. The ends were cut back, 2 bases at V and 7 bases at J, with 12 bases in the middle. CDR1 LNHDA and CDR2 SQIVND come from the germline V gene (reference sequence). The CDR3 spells CASSISRDGQPQHF. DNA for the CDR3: TGTGCCAGTAGTATATCCCGGGACGGGCAGCCCCAGCATTTT.

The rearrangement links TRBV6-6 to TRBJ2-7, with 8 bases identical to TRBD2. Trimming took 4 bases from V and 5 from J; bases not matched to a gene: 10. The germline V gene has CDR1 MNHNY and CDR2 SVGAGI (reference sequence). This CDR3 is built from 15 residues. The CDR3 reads CASSSAGTRVHEQYF. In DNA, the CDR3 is TGTGCCAGCAGTTCAGCCGGGACTAGGGTCCACGAGCAGTACTTC.

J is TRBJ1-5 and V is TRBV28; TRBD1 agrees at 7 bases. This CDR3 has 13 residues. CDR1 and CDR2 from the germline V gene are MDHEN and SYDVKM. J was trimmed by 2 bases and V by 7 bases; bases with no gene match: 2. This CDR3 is CASKGAGNQPQHF. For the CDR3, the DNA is TGTGCCAGCAAGGGGGCGGGCAATCAGCCCCAGCATTTT.

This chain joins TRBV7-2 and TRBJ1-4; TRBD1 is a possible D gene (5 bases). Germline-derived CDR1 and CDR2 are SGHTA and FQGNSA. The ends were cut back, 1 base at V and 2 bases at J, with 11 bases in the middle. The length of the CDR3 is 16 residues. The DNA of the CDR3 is TGTGCCAGCAGCTTAGTTGGGGGGGTTACTAATGAAAAACTGTTTTTT. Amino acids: CASSLVGGVTNEKLFF.

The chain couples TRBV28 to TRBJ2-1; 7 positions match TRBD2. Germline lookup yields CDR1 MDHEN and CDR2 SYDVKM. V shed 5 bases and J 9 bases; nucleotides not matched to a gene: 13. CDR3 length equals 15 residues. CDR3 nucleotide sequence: TGTGCCAGCAGTCCTCGTGGGAGCGGGGCTGCTGAGCAGTTCTTC. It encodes CASSPRGSGAAEQFF.

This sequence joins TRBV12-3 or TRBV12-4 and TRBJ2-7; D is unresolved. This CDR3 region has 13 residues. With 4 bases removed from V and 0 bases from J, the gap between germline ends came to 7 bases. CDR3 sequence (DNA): TGTGCCAGCAGTTCAAACCCCTCCTACGAGCAGTACTTC. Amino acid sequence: CASSSNPSYEQYF.

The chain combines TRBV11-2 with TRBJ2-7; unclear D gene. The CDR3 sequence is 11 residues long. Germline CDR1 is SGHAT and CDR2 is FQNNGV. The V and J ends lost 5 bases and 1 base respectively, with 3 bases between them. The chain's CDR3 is CASSGSYEQYF. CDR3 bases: TGTGCCAGCAGCGGTTCCTACGAGCAGTACTTC.

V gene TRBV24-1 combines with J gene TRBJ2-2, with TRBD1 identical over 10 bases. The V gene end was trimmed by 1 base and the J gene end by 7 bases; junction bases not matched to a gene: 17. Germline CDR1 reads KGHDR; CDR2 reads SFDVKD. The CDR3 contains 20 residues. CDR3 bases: TGTGCCACCAGTGATTTAATCCCGGGACAGGGGCTCAGTGGGGTCGGGGAGCTGTTTTTT. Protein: CATSDLIPGQGLSGVGELFF.

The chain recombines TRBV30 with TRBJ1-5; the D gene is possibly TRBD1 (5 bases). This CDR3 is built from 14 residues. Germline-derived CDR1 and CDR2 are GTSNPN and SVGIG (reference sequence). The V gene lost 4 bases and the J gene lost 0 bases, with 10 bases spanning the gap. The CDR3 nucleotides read TGTGCCTGGAACGGACAAAATAGCAATCAGCCCCAGCATTTT. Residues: CAWNGQNSNQPQHF.

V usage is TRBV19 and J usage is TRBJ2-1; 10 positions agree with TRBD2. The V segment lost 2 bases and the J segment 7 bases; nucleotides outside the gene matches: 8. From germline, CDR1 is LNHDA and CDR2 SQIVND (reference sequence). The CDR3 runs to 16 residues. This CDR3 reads CASSIWAAGGPNEQFF. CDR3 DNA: TGTGCCAGTAGTATATGGGCAGCGGGGGGGCCGAATGAGCAGTTCTTC.

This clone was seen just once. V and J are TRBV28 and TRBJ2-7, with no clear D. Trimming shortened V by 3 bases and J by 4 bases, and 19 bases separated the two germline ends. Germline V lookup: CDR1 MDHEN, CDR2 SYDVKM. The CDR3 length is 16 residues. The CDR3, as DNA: TGTGCCAGCAGTTTCGAGGTTGGCAGCAAAGCTTACGAGCAGTACTTC. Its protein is CASSFEVGSKAYEQYF.

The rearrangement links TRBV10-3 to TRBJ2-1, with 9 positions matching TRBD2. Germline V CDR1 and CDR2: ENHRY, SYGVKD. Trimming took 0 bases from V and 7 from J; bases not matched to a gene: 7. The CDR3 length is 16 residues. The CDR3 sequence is CAISESLAGRGNEQFF. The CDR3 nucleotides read TGTGCCATCAGTGAGTCTCTAGCGGGGCGCGGTAATGAGCAGTTCTTC.

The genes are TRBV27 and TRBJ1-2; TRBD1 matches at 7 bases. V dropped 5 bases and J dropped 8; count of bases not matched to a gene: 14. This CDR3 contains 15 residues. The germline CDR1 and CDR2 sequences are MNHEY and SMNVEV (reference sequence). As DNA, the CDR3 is TGTGCCAGCAGTCCCAACCGGGACAGTCCCCTAGGCTACACCTTC. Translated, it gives CASSPNRDSPLGYTF.

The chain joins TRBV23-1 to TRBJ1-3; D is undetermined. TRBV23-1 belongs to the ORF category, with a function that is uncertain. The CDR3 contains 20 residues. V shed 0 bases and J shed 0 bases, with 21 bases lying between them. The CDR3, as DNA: TGCGCCAGCAGTCAATCCTTTTATCGGCAGACAATTCGCTCTGGAAACACCATATATTTT. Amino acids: CASSQSFYRQTIRSGNTIYF.

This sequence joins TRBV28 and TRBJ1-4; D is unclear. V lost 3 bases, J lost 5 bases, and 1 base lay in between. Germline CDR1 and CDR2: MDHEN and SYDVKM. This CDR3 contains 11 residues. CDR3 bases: TGTGCCAGCAGTTTCAATGAAAAACTGTTTTTT. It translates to CASSFNEKLFF.

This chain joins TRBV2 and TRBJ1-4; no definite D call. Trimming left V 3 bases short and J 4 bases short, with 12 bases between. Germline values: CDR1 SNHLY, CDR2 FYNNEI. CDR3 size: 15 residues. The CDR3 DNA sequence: TGTGCCAGCAGTGACCGGGCAGGTCTTAATGAAAAACTGTTTTTT. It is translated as CASSDRAGLNEKLFF. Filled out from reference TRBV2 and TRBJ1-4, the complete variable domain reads EPEVTQTPSHQVTQMGQEVILRCVPISNHLYFYWYRQILGQKVEFLVSFYNNEISEKSEIFDDQFSVERPDGSNFTLKIRSTKLEDSAMYFCASSDRAGLNEKLFFGSGTQLSVL.